One sample yielded the 16 T cell receptor beta chains listed below, sequenced in a study of shared clonotypes between healthy human individuals. Data came from immunoSEQ multiplex PCR; TCRdb stores just in-frame clones and leaves some out. There are about 2.4 million clones in the sample; 90% to 95% occur only once, and 0.36% lies in the top ten. The sample consisted of naive CD4+ T cells from PBMCs. Specified subset: CD45RA+ positively selected. These receptors originate from a man between 18 and 29 years old in good health. Some clones in this sample may be carry-over from other donors' samples.

This sequence joins TRBV9 and TRBJ2-1; 8 bases map to TRBD2. The V and J ends lost 3 bases and 8 bases, in that order; junction bases with no gene match: 13. CDR1 and CDR2 (germline): SGDLS, YYNGEE. CDR3 size: 16 residues. CDR3 nucleotide sequence: TGTGCCAGCAGCGCCGAACTAGCGGTCCCCCCCCATGAGCAGTTCTTC. This gives the protein CASSAELAVPPHEQFF.

The chain is built from TRBV27 and TRBJ2-4; 9 positions agree with TRBD2. This CDR3 is built from 18 residues. Germline V gene sequence: CDR1 MNHEY, CDR2 SMNVEV (reference sequence). Unmatched junction bases numbered 6, after V lost 0 bases and J lost 0 bases. CDR3: CASSLSGGRELAKNIQYF. The CDR3 DNA reads TGTGCCAGCAGTTTATCGGGCGGGAGGGAGTTAGCCAAAAACATTCAGTACTTC.

This rearrangement joins TRBV7-8 to TRBJ2-1; 9 bases map to TRBD2. Trimming cost V 0 bases and J 9 bases; bases outside gene matches: 12. This CDR3 is built from 17 residues. In germline, CDR1 is SGHVS, CDR2 FQNEAQ. This CDR3 is CASSLAQSSGKWSEQFF. The CDR3 nucleotides are TGTGCCAGCAGCTTAGCGCAATCTAGCGGGAAATGGAGTGAGCAGTTCTTC. Based on the CDR3 plus reference TRBV7-8 and TRBJ2-1, the full variable domain is GAGVSQSPRYKVAKRGQDVALRCDPISGHVSLFWYQQALGQGPEFLTYFQNEAQLDKSGLPSDRFFAERPEGSVSTLKIQRTQQEDSAVYLCASSLAQSSGKWSEQFFGPGTRLTVL.

The chain combines TRBV6-1 with TRBJ1-5; D is possibly TRBD1 (6 bases). The ends were cut back, 6 bases at V and 3 bases at J, with 15 bases in the middle. The V gene's germline CDR1 is MNHNS and CDR2 SASEGT. The CDR3 is 15 amino acids. The CDR3 reads CASRRDTGFNQPQHF. The CDR3 nucleotides are TGTGCCAGCAGGAGGGACACCGGATTCAATCAGCCCCAGCATTTT.

The CDR3 sequence: CASSLEWTPLSEQYF. The CDR3 region has the DNA TGTGCCAGCAGCTTAGAGTGGACACCGCTTAGTGAGCAGTACTTC. The rearrangement uses TRBV7-6 and TRBJ2-7; D possibly corresponds to TRBD1 (5 bases). The V and J ends lost 1 base and 7 bases respectively, with 17 bases between them. This CDR3 spans 15 amino acids. Germline V gives CDR1 SGHVS, CDR2 FNYEAQ.

The CDR3 bases are TGTGCTAGTGCAGGGACACTAAGCACAGATACGCAGTATTTT. Translation gives CASAGTLSTDTQYF. V usage is TRBV12-5 and J usage is TRBJ2-3, with D possibly matching TRBD1 (6 bases). The CDR3 is made up of 14 amino acids. V lost 7 bases to trimming and J lost 0 bases, with 11 bases between them. Germline V lookup: CDR1 LGHNT, CDR2 FRNRAP.

The gene calls are TRBV27 and TRBJ1-5; D is possibly TRBD1 (5 bases). The V end lost 5 bases, the J end lost 4 bases, and 9 bases lay between the germline ends. The CDR3 consists of 13 residues. In germline, CDR1 is MNHEY, CDR2 SMNVEV (reference sequence). The DNA for the CDR3 is TGTGCCAGCAGTGGGGGGAGAAATCAGCCCCAGCATTTT. Translated, it gives CASSGGRNQPQHF.

The chain joins TRBV2 to TRBJ1-1, with D maybe TRBD1 (6 bases). Trimming took 6 bases from V and 8 from J, leaving 19 bases between them. Germline V CDR1 and CDR2: SNHLY, FYNNEI. The CDR3 length is 14 residues. The CDR3 DNA reads TGTGCCAGCAGGATTACAGGGAAGCGGACCGAAGCTTTCTTT. It encodes CASRITGKRTEAFF.

This clone occurred a few times. The chain links TRBV28 to TRBJ2-1, with a possible D match to TRBD2 (6 bases). Per the germline V gene, CDR1 is MDHEN and CDR2 is SYDVKM. The V end was cut by 11 bases, the J end by 8 bases, with 19 bases between. This CDR3 region has 13 residues. CDR3 loop: CASRVREVHEQFF. The CDR3 DNA is TGTGCCTCCCGAGTGAGGGAGGTTCATGAGCAGTTCTTC.

V and J are TRBV9 and TRBJ2-1; TRBD2 matches at 8 bases. Looked up from germline, CDR1 is SGDLS and CDR2 is YYNGEE. V lost 4 bases and J lost 8; bases outside the gene matches: 11. CDR3 size: 15 residues. The DNA of the CDR3 is TGTGCCAGCAGCCCCCAGGGACTAGAGGGGGATGAGCAGTTCTTC. Translating gives CASSPQGLEGDEQFF.

The rearrangement uses TRBV15 and TRBJ2-3; 8 nucleotides match TRBD2. The V gene's germline CDR1 is LNHNV and CDR2 YYDKDF (reference sequence). The trim removed 3 bases at V and 4 bases at J, leaving 12 bases unmatched. The CDR3 runs 17 residues. The chain's CDR3 is CATSRAQKAGDPDTQYF. In DNA form, the CDR3 reads TGTGCCACCAGCAGGGCCCAGAAAGCGGGAGATCCAGATACGCAGTATTTT.

CDR3 protein: CASSEYEGHSGNTIYF. CDR3 DNA sequence: TGTGCCAGCAGTGAATATGAGGGGCACTCTGGAAACACCATATATTTT. This chain connects TRBV2 to TRBJ1-3; D possibly corresponds to TRBD1 (5 bases). The CDR3 runs to 16 residues. Germline V gene data show CDR1 as SNHLY and CDR2 as FYNNEI. The V end lost 2 bases, the J end lost 0 bases, and 11 bases lay between the germline ends.

As for this clone: At the DNA level, this CDR3 is encoded by other sequences in the same sample as well. The genes are TRBV6-5 and TRBJ1-1, with D hard to call. Germline values: CDR1 MNHEY, CDR2 SVGAGI. The CDR3 covers 13 residues. V lost 5 bases and J lost 1, with 8 bases in between. In nucleotides, the CDR3 is TGTGCCAGCAGTCTCACGGCGAACACTGAAGCTTTCTTT. Translating it yields CASSLTANTEAFF.

V is TRBV28 and J is TRBJ1-2; 8 nucleotides match TRBD1. V dropped 6 bases and J dropped 3; count of bases not matched to a gene: 6. Germline loops: CDR1 MDHEN, CDR2 SYDVKM. This CDR3 contains 14 residues. The DNA of the CDR3 is TGTGCCAGCAGCGCACAGGGGGGCTACTATGGCTACACCTTC. As protein: CASSAQGGYYGYTF.

This sequence joins TRBV7-8 and TRBJ2-5; TRBD1 might be the D (5 bases). V lost 1 base, J lost 7 bases, and 16 bases lay in between. Germline V lookup: CDR1 SGHVS, CDR2 FQNEAQ. The CDR3 spans 15 residues. CDR3 protein: CASSLGGLGEWTQYF. DNA of the CDR3: TGTGCCAGCAGCTTAGGGGGCCTGGGCGAGTGGACCCAGTACTTC. The complete variable domain, with remaining parts taken from reference TRBV7-8 and TRBJ2-5, reads GAGVSQSPRYKVAKRGQDVALRCDPISGHVSLFWYQQALGQGPEFLTYFQNEAQLDKSGLPSDRFFAERPEGSVSTLKIQRTQQEDSAVYLCASSLGGLGEWTQYFGPGTRLLVL.

The gene calls are TRBV28 and TRBJ2-3, with D perhaps TRBD1 or TRBD2 (6 bases each). Between the trimmed V and J ends, which lost 6 bases and 5 bases, there was a span of 21 bases. This CDR3 region has 16 residues. Germline V gene sequence: CDR1 MDHEN, CDR2 SYDVKM. The CDR3 reads CASSRAPVGGRDTQYF. CDR3 DNA: TGTGCCAGCAGCCGAGCCCCAGTGGGGGGCAGAGATACGCAGTATTTT.